The source of this T cell receptor (beta chain) is a study of T cells in Graves' hyperthyroidism and ophthalmopathy. The CDR3 length is 14 residues. Germline CDR1 is SGHTA and CDR2 is FQGTGA. This clonotype was seen many times. Its antigen is unknown. At one end the junction does not follow the germline gene, possibly because of a read error. The study, taken as a whole, reports: Prediction of ophthalmopathy progression came a median around 7.1 months pre-onset. Clonotypes that were expanded in thyroid above 0.001 mostly appeared in blood too.

Stable Graves' hyperthyroidism denoted no ophthalmopathy progression over 18 months. Pregnant or lactating patients were excluded, as were those with uncontrolled infection or other autoimmune disease. Regions amplified from RNA transcripts were the TCR beta CDR3 regions. Primed by the HTBI set, a first-round RT-PCR was run on the TCR CDR3. TCRdb reprocessed the multiplex PCR reads with MiXCR, giving one entry per CDR3 protein. The sample records almost 600,000 distinct CDR3 sequences, 46% being singletons. The chain combines TRBV7-3 with TRBJ2-3, with 8 bases that match TRBD2. Specimen: peripheral blood or thyroid tissue (not recorded which). The sequence was collected from a woman younger than 30 with Graves' hyperthyroidism. CDR3 region: CASSPGLAGDTQYF. The CDR3 DNA reads as TGCGCCAGCAGCCCCGGACTAGCAGGTGATACGCAGTATTTT.